This T cell receptor beta chain was documented in a study of shared clonotypes between healthy human individuals. This CDR3 comprises 14 residues. The ends lost 5 bases at V and 8 bases at J; junction bases unmatched: 6. Germline loops: CDR1 SEHNR, CDR2 FQNEAQ (reference sequence). The DNA input per sorted-subset replicate PCR was about 0.2 ug, corresponding to roughly 30,000 T cell genomes. Original data processing: Junction-only sequences without quality scores were provided by ImmunoSEQ, so filtering was different. Data came from immunoSEQ multiplex PCR; TCRdb stores just in-frame clones and leaves some out. For V, J and clone size, that table is used; D and trimming come from the DNA. The table includes about a million clones, roughly 80% detected once.

This rearrangement joins TRBV7-9 to TRBJ2-1, with 10 bases matching TRBD1. Sequenced input: memory CD4+ T cells sorted from blood. As to subset: CD45RA-negative fraction. The receptor was derived from a man aged 18 to 30 in good health. The CDR3 spells CASSPQTGGYEQFF. As DNA, the CDR3 is TGTGCCAGCAGCCCCCAGACAGGGGGCTATGAGCAGTTCTTC.